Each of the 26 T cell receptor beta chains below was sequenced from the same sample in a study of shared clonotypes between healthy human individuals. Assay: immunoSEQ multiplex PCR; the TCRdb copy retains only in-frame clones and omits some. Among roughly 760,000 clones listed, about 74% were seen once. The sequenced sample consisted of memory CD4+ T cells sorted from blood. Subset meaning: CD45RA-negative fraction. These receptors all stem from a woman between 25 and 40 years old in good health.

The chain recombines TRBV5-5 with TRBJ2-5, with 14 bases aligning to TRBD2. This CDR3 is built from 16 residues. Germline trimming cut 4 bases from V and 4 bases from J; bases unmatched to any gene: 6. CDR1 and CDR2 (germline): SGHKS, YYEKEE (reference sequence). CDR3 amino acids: CASSPGLAGGGETQYF. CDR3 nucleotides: TGTGCCAGCAGCCCTGGACTAGCGGGAGGTGGAGAGACCCAGTACTTC.

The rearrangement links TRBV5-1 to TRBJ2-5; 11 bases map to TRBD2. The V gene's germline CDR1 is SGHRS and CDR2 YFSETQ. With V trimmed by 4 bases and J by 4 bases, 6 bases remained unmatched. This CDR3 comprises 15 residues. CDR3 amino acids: CASSPGTSGGETQYF. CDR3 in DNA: TGCGCCAGCAGCCCCGGGACTAGCGGAGGAGAGACCCAGTACTTC.

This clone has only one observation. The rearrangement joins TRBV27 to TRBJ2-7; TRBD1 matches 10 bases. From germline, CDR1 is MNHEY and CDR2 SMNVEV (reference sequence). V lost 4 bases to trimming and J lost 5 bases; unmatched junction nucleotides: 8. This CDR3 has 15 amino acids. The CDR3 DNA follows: TGTGCCAGCAGTTCCCTCGGGGACAGGGGACACGAGCAGTACTTC. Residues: CASSSLGDRGHEQYF.

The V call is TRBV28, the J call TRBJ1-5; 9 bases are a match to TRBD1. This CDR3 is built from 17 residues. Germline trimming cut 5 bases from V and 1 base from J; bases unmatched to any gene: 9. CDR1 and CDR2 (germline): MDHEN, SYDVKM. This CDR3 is CASSLRTGELSNQPQHF. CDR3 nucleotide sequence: TGTGCCAGCAGTCTAAGGACAGGGGAGTTGAGCAATCAGCCCCAGCATTTT.

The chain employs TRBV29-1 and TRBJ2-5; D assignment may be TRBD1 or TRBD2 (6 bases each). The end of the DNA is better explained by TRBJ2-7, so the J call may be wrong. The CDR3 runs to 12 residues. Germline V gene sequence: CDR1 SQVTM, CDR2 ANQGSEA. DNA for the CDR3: TGCAGCGGTAGTGGAGGGGGCTACGAGCAGTACTTC. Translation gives CSGSGGGYEQYF.

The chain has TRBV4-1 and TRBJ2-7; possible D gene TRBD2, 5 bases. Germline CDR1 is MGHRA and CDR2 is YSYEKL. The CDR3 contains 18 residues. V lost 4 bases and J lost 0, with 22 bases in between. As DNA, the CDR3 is TGCGCCAGCAGCCGCGTGTTTGATGGGGAGCCCAGCTCCTACGAGCAGTACTTC. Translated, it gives CASSRVFDGEPSSYEQYF.

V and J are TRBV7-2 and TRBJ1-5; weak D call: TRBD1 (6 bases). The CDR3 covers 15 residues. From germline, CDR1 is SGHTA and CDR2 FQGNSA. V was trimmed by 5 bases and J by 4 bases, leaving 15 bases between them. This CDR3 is CASSAKTGRNQPQHF. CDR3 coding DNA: TGTGCCAGCAGCGCCAAAACAGGGAGAAATCAGCCCCAGCATTTT.

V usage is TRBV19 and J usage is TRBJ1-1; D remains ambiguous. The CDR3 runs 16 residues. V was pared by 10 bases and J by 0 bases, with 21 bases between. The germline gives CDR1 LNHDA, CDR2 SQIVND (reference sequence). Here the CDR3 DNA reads TGTGCCACCCTAAAGACGCAGATGTGGATGAACACTGAAGCTTTCTTT. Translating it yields CATLKTQMWMNTEAFF.

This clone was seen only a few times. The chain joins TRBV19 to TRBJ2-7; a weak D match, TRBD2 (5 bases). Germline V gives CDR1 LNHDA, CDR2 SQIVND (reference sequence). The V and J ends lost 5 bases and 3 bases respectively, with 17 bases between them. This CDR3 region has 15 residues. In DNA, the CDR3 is TGTGCCAGTAGTGCGGCTTGGACGGGGATCTACGAGCAGTACTTC. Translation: CASSAAWTGIYEQYF.

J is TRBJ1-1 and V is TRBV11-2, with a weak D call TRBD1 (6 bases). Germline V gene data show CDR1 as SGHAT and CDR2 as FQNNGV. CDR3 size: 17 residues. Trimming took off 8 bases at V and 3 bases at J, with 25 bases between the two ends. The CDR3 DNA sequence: TGTGCCAGCCTTCCCGGAATGTGGGGTGAGGGGGACACTGAAGCTTTCTTT. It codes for CASLPGMWGEGDTEAFF.

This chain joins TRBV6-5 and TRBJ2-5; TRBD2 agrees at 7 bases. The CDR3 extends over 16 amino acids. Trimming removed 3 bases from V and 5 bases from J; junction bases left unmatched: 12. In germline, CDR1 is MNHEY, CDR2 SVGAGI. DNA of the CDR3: TGTGCCAGCAGTTATTTCGGCGGGACCGGGGGGGAGACCCAGTACTTC. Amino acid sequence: CASSYFGGTGGETQYF.

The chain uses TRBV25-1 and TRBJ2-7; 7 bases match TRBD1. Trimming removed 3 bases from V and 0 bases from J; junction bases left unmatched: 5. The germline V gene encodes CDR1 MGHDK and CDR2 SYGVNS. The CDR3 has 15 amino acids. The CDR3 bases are TGTGCCAGCAGTGATGCACAGGGGAGCTCCTACGAGCAGTACTTC. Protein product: CASSDAQGSSYEQYF.

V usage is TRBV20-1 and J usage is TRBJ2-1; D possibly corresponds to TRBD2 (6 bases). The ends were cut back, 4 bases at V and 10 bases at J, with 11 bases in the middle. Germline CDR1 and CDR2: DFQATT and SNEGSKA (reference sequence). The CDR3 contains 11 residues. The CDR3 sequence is CSAMPGLEQFF. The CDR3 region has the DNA TGCAGTGCTATGCCGGGACTCGAGCAGTTCTTC.

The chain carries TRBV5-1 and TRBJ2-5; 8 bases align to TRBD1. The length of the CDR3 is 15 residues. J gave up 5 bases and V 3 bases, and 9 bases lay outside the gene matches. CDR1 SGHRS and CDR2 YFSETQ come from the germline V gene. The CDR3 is CASSSGQGEAETQYF. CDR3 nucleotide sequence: TGCGCCAGCAGCTCAGGACAGGGAGAAGCTGAGACCCAGTACTTC. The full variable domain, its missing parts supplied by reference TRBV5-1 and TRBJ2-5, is KAGVTQTPRYLIKTRGQQVTLSCSPISGHRSVSWYQQTPGQGLQFLFEYFSETQRNKGNFPGRFSGRQFSNSRSEMNVSTLELGDSALYLCASSSGQGEAETQYFGPGTRLLVL.

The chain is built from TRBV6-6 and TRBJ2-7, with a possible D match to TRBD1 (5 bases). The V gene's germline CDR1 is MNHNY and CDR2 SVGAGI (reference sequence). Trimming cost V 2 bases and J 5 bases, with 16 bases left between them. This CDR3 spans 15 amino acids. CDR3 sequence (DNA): TGTGCCAGCAGTTACAAGGGGCAGGGTATCCACGAGCAGTACTTC. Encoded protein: CASSYKGQGIHEQYF.

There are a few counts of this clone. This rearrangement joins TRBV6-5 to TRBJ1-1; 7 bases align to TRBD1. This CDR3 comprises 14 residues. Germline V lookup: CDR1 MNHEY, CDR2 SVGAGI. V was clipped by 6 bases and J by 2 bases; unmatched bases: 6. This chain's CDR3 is CASRAGTVNTEAFF. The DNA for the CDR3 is TGTGCCAGCAGGGCCGGGACAGTTAACACTGAAGCTTTCTTT.

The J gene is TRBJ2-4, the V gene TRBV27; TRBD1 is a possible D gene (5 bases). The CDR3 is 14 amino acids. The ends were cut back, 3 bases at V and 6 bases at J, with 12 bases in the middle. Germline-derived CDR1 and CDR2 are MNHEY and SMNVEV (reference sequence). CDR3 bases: TGTGCCAGCAGTTTCCAGGGTTTGGGAAACATTCAGTACTTC. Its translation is CASSFQGLGNIQYF.

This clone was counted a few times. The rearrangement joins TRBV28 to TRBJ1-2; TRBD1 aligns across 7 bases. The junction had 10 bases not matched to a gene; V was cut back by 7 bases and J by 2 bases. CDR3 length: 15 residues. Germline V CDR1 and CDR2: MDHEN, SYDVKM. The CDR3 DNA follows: TGTGCCAGCACCCTCCCCGGACAGGCGAACTATGGCTACACCTTC. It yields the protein CASTLPGQANYGYTF.

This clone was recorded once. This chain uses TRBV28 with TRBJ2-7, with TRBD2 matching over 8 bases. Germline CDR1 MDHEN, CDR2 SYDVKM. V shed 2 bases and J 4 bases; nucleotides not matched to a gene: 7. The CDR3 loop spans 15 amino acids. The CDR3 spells CASSLSGSLGYEQYF. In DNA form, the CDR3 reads TGTGCCAGCAGTTTAAGCGGGAGCCTCGGGTACGAGCAGTACTTC.

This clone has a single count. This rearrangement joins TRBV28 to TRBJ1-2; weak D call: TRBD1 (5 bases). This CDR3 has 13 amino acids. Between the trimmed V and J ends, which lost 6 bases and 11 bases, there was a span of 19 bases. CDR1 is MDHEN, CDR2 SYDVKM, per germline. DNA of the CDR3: TGTGCCAGCAGGAGAGACTCTGTTCAGGGATACACCTTC. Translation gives CASRRDSVQGYTF.

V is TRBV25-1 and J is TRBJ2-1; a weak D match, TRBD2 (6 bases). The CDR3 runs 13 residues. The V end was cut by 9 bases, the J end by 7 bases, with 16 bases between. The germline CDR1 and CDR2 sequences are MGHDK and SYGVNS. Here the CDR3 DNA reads TGTGCCAGTCAGGGAGGTGATATGAATGAGCAGTTCTTC. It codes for CASQGGDMNEQFF. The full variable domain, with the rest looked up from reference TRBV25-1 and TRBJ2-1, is EADIYQTPRYLVIGTGKKITLECSQTMGHDKMYWYQQDPGMELHLIHYSYGVNSTEKGDLSSESTVSRIRTEHFPLTLESARPSHTSQYLCASQGGDMNEQFFGPGTRLTVL.

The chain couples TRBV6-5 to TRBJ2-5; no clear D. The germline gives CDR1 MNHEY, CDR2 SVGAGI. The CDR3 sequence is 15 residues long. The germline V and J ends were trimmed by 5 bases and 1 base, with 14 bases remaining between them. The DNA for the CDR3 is TGTGCCAGCAGTACACCTAGACTGGGCCAAGAGACCCAGTACTTC. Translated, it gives CASSTPRLGQETQYF.

The CDR3 DNA sequence: TGTGCCAGCAGTTTGGGGGGGCTCGGAAACACCATATATTTT. Its protein is CASSLGGLGNTIYF. The chain uses TRBV28 and TRBJ1-3; D may be TRBD1 (6 bases). Trimming took 3 bases from V and 4 from J, leaving 10 bases between them. Germline loops: CDR1 MDHEN, CDR2 SYDVKM. This CDR3 region has 14 residues.

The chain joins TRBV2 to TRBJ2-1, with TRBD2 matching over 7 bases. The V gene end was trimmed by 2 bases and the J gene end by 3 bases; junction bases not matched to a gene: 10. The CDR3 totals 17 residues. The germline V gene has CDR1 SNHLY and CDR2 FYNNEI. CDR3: CASSESGGGPVYNEQFF. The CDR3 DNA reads TGTGCCAGCAGTGAATCTGGGGGAGGGCCGGTCTACAATGAGCAGTTCTTC. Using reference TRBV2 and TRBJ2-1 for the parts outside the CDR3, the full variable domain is EPEVTQTPSHQVTQMGQEVILRCVPISNHLYFYWYRQILGQKVEFLVSFYNNEISEKSEIFDDQFSVERPDGSNFTLKIRSTKLEDSAMYFCASSESGGGPVYNEQFFGPGTRLTVL.

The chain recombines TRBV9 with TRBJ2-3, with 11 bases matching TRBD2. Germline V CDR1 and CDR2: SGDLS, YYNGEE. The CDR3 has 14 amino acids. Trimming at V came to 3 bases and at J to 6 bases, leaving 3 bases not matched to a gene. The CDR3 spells CASSAGTSGDTQYF. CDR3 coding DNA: TGTGCCAGCAGCGCAGGGACTAGCGGTGATACGCAGTATTTT. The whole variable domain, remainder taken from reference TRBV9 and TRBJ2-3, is DSGVTQTPKHLITATGQRVTLRCSPRSGDLSVYWYQQSLDQGLQFLIQYYNGEERAKGNILERFSAQQFPDLHSELNLSSLELGDSALYFCASSAGTSGDTQYFGPGTRLTVL.

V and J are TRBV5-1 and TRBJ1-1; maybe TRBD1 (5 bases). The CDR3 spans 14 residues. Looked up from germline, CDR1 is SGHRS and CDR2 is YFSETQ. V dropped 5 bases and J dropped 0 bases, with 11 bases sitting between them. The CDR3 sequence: CASRSGGMNTEAFF. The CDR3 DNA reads TGCGCCAGCAGAAGTGGGGGGATGAACACTGAAGCTTTCTTT.